The present T cell receptor (beta chain) was sequenced within a study of T cell responses to AZD1222 COVID-19 vaccine. General study findings and limits: The study found Spike-specific TCR breadth and depth rose after two AZD1222 doses. Recipients of AZD1222 seropositive at baseline numbered only 6 or 7. Dominant at 160-218 and 743-854, vaccine-associated CD4 TCRs also spanned spike. Reportedly, nearly half the spike-specific TCRs target unmutated variant regions.

With respect to this clone: Its matching antigen is unknown.

Sequenced by immunoSEQ multiplex PCR; TCRdb stores in-frame clones only, minus some. The profile shows more than 95,000 clones, approximately 90% of them singletons. The TCR comes from an adult in good health. The sample in question was peripheral blood, obtained on day 0 of AZD1222 vaccination.

The CDR3 protein is CASSQDRRGSQPQHF. In DNA form, the CDR3 reads TGTGCCAGCAGCCAAGATCGAAGGGGGAGCCAGCCCCAGCATTTT. The gene calls are TRBV4-2 and TRBJ1-5; possible D gene TRBD1, 6 bases. V dropped 0 bases and J dropped 7 bases, with 13 bases sitting between them. The V gene's germline CDR1 is LGHNA and CDR2 YNFKEQ. The CDR3 runs 15 residues.